The entry below gives a single T cell receptor (beta chain) sequence along with its context. The data originate from a study of control samples from healthy donors and cancer patients. The data were produced by immunoSEQ multiplex PCR, yet TCRdb's version contains in-frame clones alone and is incomplete. The sample yields about 94,000 clones, about nine tenths seen once. Trimming cost V 4 bases and J 0 bases, with 13 bases left between them. The CDR3 spans 16 residues. Germline CDR1 reads SGHRS; CDR2 reads YFSETQ. J is TRBJ2-2 and V is TRBV5-1; TRBD1 or TRBD2 may be the D gene (6 bases each). Sequenced material: blood. The TCR sequence derives from a woman under 30 in good health. For the CDR3, the DNA is TGCGCCAGCAGCCCGGAGGGGGTATCGAACACCGGGGAGCTGTTTTTT. This translates into CASSPEGVSNTGELFF.